These T cell receptor beta chains were read from a single sample in a study of blood T cells in healthy people across ages. TCRdb recomputed calls from the 5' RACE reads with MiXCR, one row per CDR3 protein. The sample records some 1.5 million distinct CDR3 sequences, 28% being singletons. The specimen sequenced was blood. The source is a woman aged 25 to 45 in good health. Each CDR3 is given with its conserved first and last residue. Each record gives: J gene, clone size, D gene, V gene, CDR3 protein, CDR3 DNA. The D gene is left open where the match is weak. Expanded clones are given a class, and other clones once, few, many or no size at all.

TRBJ2-1	many	TRBD2	TRBV12-3/TRBV12-4	CASSSWTSGRDNEQFF	TGTGCCAGCAGTTCTTGGACTAGCGGGAGAGACAATGAGCAGTTCTTC
TRBJ1-5	.	.	TRBV2	CASGEQGRGQPQHF	TGTGCCAGCGGGGAACAGGGTAGAGGTCAGCCCCAGCATTTT
TRBJ2-5	.	.	TRBV20-1	CSAGKIQRGETQYF	TGCAGTGCTGGCAAGATACAGAGAGGGGAGACCCAGTACTTC
TRBJ1-2	many	.	TRBV5-1	CASSLRGAGDGYTF	TGCGCCAGCAGTCTAAGGGGGGCAGGAGATGGCTACACCTTC
TRBJ2-7	.	TRBD1	TRBV20-1	CSARNKQGAIPYEQYF	TGCAGTGCTAGAAACAAACAGGGGGCAATCCCCTACGAGCAGTACTTC
TRBJ2-3	few	.	TRBV6-6	CASSFPGRFDTQYF	TGTGCCAGCAGTTTTCCAGGGAGATTTGATACGCAGTATTTT
TRBJ2-1	.	.	TRBV25-1	CASSYPGEHQGNEQFF	TGTGCCAGCAGCTACCCAGGGGAACACCAAGGCAATGAGCAGTTCTTC
TRBJ1-6	.	TRBD1	TRBV6-5	CASVLNRGNSPLHF	TGTGCCAGCGTCCTAAACAGGGGGAATTCACCCCTCCACTTT
TRBJ1-2	.	.	TRBV6-5	CASRRQGLYYGYTF	TGTGCCAGCAGGCGGCAGGGGCTGTACTATGGCTACACCTTC
TRBJ1-6	few	TRBD1	TRBV7-2	CASSVSRQGRNSPLHF	TGTGCCAGCAGCGTCTCCCGACAGGGGCGAAATTCACCCCTCCACTTT
TRBJ1-2	few	.	TRBV5-1	CASSSSLGGYGYTF	TGCGCCAGCAGCTCCTCTTTGGGGGGCTATGGCTACACCTTC
TRBJ1-2	many	.	TRBV10-1	CARFGGYTF	TGCGCCAGATTCGGAGGCTACACCTTC
TRBJ1-4	.	.	TRBV29-1	CSVRTDLYEKLFF	TGCAGCGTGAGGACAGACCTTTATGAAAAACTGTTTTTT
TRBJ1-5	.	.	TRBV7-2	CASSLAPAASNQPQHF	TGTGCCAGCAGCTTAGCGCCGGCAGCTAGCAATCAGCCCCAGCATTTT
TRBJ2-7	many	.	TRBV20-1	CSARDQGGREPYEQYF	TGCAGTGCTAGAGATCAAGGAGGCAGGGAGCCCTACGAGCAGTACTTC
TRBJ2-2	few	.	TRBV12-3/TRBV12-4	CASILSPRMESGELFF	TGTGCCAGCATCCTAAGCCCAAGGATGGAGTCCGGGGAGCTGTTTTTT
TRBJ2-5	many	TRBD2	TRBV7-2	CASSSRTSGSVETQYF	TGTGCCAGCAGCTCCCGGACTAGCGGGAGCGTAGAGACCCAGTACTTC
TRBJ2-3	few	.	TRBV6-1	CASSEILGRGTQYF	TGTGCCAGCAGTGAAATTCTGGGTCGTGGTACGCAGTATTTT
TRBJ2-5	.	.	TRBV18	CASSPEHQETQYF	TGTGCCAGCTCACCGGAGCACCAAGAGACCCAGTACTTC
TRBJ2-2	once	TRBD1	TRBV27	CASRLGTVDTGELFF	TGTGCCAGCAGACTCGGGACAGTCGACACCGGGGAGCTGTTTTTT
TRBJ2-3	.	.	TRBV11-2	CASSSSEDTDTQYF	TGTGCCAGCAGCTCCTCAGAAGACACAGATACGCAGTATTTT
TRBJ2-1	many	.	TRBV5-4	CASSFGRASEQFF	TGTGCCAGCAGCTTTGGGCGTGCCTCGGAGCAGTTCTTC
TRBJ2-7	.	.	TRBV9	CASSVAGTYNEQYF	TGTGCCAGCAGCGTGGCAGGAACCTACAATGAGCAGTACTTC
TRBJ1-2	many	.	TRBV5-1	CASSFRQAPLYGYTF	TGCGCCAGCAGCTTCAGACAGGCACCGCTCTATGGCTACACCTTC
TRBJ1-1	few	.	TRBV5-1	CASSLPGVAAFF	TGCGCCAGCAGTTTACCAGGGGTGGCGGCTTTCTTT
TRBJ2-1	few	.	TRBV5-1	CASSLVTGTLNEQFF	TGCGCCAGCAGCTTGGTTACAGGAACCCTCAATGAGCAGTTCTTC
TRBJ1-1	.	TRBD1	TRBV5-4	CASSLGDREDTEAFF	TGTGCCAGCAGCTTGGGGGACAGGGAAGACACTGAAGCTTTCTTT
TRBJ1-5	.	.	TRBV28	CASIPSRFSNQPQHF	TGTGCCAGCATCCCCAGTCGGTTCAGTAATCAGCCCCAGCATTTT
TRBJ2-1	many	TRBD2	TRBV29-1	CSVGRGVGYNEQFF	TGCAGCGTTGGGCGGGGGGTCGGGTACAATGAGCAGTTCTTC
TRBJ1-5	.	.	TRBV14	CASSHGGGGNQPQHF	TGTGCCAGCAGCCACGGAGGGGGAGGCAATCAGCCCCAGCATTTT
TRBJ1-2	.	.	TRBV5-1	CASNPTEPPRNYGYTF	TGCGCCAGCAACCCGACAGAACCTCCGAGGAACTATGGCTACACCTTC
TRBJ2-1	few	.	TRBV28	CASRGNWNNEQFF	TGTGCCAGCAGGGGGAATTGGAACAATGAGCAGTTCTTC
TRBJ2-7	many	.	TRBV18	CASSPPLGREQYF	TGTGCCAGCTCACCACCGTTAGGGCGTGAGCAGTACTTC
TRBJ1-6	.	.	TRBV9	CASSVAGDNSPLHF	TGTGCCAGCAGCGTAGCTGGTGATAATTCACCCCTCCACTTT
TRBJ1-5	few	.	TRBV16	CASSQRGDSNQPQHF	TGTGCCAGCAGCCAAAGGGGGGATAGCAATCAGCCCCAGCATTTT
TRBJ2-7	many	.	TRBV5-1	CASSLAEGLSYEQYF	TGCGCCAGCAGCTTGGCTGAAGGCCTCTCCTACGAGCAGTACTTC
TRBJ2-7	many	.	TRBV14	CASSQEWGRSSYEQYF	TGTGCCAGCAGCCAAGAATGGGGCCGGAGCTCCTACGAGCAGTACTTC
TRBJ2-7	.	.	TRBV28	CASTSWGDRSEQYF	TGTGCCAGCACCTCCTGGGGGGATCGGAGCGAGCAGTACTTC
TRBJ2-3	few	TRBD1	TRBV24-1	CAKAGTGWDTQYF	TGTGCGAAAGCCGGGACAGGGTGGGATACGCAGTATTTT
TRBJ2-3	.	TRBD2	TRBV5-1	CASRGGAGATDTQYF	TGCGCCAGCCGCGGGGGAGCGGGGGCTACAGATACGCAGTATTTT
TRBJ2-3	few	.	TRBV18	CASAETDTQYF	TGTGCCAGCGCCGAAACAGATACGCAGTATTTT
TRBJ2-3	.	.	TRBV15	CATSRGKASTDTQYF	TGTGCCACCAGCAGAGGAAAAGCTAGCACAGATACGCAGTATTTT
TRBJ2-7	many	TRBD2	TRBV12-3/TRBV12-4	CASSISGGNSYEQYF	TGTGCCAGCAGCATTAGCGGGGGTAACTCCTACGAGCAGTACTTC
TRBJ2-1	.	.	TRBV20-1	CSATVSGHEQFF	TGCAGTGCTACCGTTTCGGGACATGAGCAGTTCTTC
TRBJ1-3	few	.	TRBV6-2/TRBV6-3	CASSSRTPSGNTIYF	TGTGCCAGCAGTTCGAGGACCCCCTCTGGAAACACCATATATTTT
TRBJ2-1	.	.	TRBV6-2/TRBV6-3	CASSYSLPQDEQFF	TGTGCCAGCAGTTACTCACTCCCACAGGATGAGCAGTTCTTC
TRBJ2-7	many	.	TRBV11-1	CASSLADRFRRIGEQYF	TGTGCCAGCAGCTTAGCTGACAGGTTCCGACGGATAGGAGAGCAGTACTTC
TRBJ2-4	few	.	TRBV29-1	CSAEGGRKNIQYF	TGCAGCGCTGAGGGCGGTCGCAAAAACATTCAGTACTTC
TRBJ2-7	many	.	TRBV5-1	CASSLGHAGDEQYF	TGCGCCAGCAGCCTGGGACATGCAGGGGACGAGCAGTACTTC
TRBJ2-1	few	.	TRBV12-3/TRBV12-4	CASSPSRTGEQFF	TGTGCCAGCAGTCCTTCTAGAACGGGTGAGCAGTTCTTC
TRBJ2-7	.	.	TRBV7-2	CASSDITDGEQYF	TGTGCCAGCAGCGACATTACGGACGGCGAGCAGTACTTC
TRBJ1-5	.	.	TRBV7-9	CASSSVEAQPQHF	TGTGCCAGCTCCTCGGTTGAGGCTCAGCCCCAGCATTTT
TRBJ2-4	few	.	TRBV24-1	CATSDPRAAGIQYF	TGTGCCACCAGTGACCCTCGGGCGGCGGGCATTCAGTACTTC
TRBJ1-6	.	.	TRBV4-1	CASSRQLNSPLHF	TGCGCCAGCAGCCGACAACTTAATTCACCCCTCCACTTT
TRBJ1-1	.	.	TRBV6-6	CASSYRGGRGNTEAFF	TGTGCCAGCAGTTACCGCGGAGGGAGAGGGAACACTGAAGCTTTCTTT
TRBJ2-4	.	.	TRBV6-6	CASSYGGVLAKNIQYF	TGTGCCAGCAGTTACGGGGGTGTCTTAGCCAAAAACATTCAGTACTTC
TRBJ1-1	.	.	TRBV21-1	CASSPTKAFF	TGTGCCAGCAGCCCAACTAAAGCTTTCTTT
TRBJ2-1	few	.	TRBV30	CAWKPHGVNEQFF	TGTGCCTGGAAACCCCACGGGGTCAATGAGCAGTTCTTC
TRBJ2-4	.	TRBD2	TRBV20-1	CSATSSGREAKNIQYF	TGCAGTGCTACATCGAGCGGGAGGGAGGCCAAAAACATTCAGTACTTC